This is a list of T cell receptor beta chains from one sample in a study of CD8 T cells in Susac syndrome. TCRdb re-called the immunoSEQ multiplex PCR reads with MiXCR, one entry per CDR3 protein. The repertoire holds about 210,000 distinct CDR3 sequences, with 95% as singletons. The specimen was CD4+ T cells from PBMCs. The source of these receptors is a human donor with multiple sclerosis. Each CDR3 is given with its conserved first and last residue. D genes are given only for firm matches. Only some rows state a clone size, as once, few, many or a class for expanded clones.

TRBJ2-1 . TRBV3-1 TRBD2 TGTGCCAGCAGCCAGTGGACTAGCGGGAAGAATGAGCAGTTCTTC CASSQWTSGKNEQFF
TRBJ2-3 . TRBV28 TRBD2 TGTGCCAGCACCACTCCAGCGGGAGTCAAGACAGATACGCAGTATTTT CASTTPAGVKTDTQYF
TRBJ1-1 . TRBV7-2 TRBD1 TGTGCCAGCAGCACCACTATAGACAGGGTGGGCACTGAAGCTTTCTTT CASSTTIDRVGTEAFF
TRBJ2-5 . TRBV5-1 . TGCGCCAGCGGTAAGGGGCTAGAAGAGACCCAGTACTTC CASGKGLEETQYF
TRBJ1-1 . TRBV29-1 . TGCAGCGTTGCCGGGGGGGGAATAAACACTGAAGCTTTCTTT CSVAGGGINTEAFF
TRBJ2-4 . TRBV27 . TGTGCCAGCAGTCCCATAGCCAAAAACATTCAGTACTTC CASSPIAKNIQYF
TRBJ2-5 . TRBV20-1 . TGCAGTGCTCTAGACAGAGTCCAAGAGACCCAGTACTTC CSALDRVQETQYF
TRBJ2-3 . TRBV29-1 TRBD2 TGCAGCGTGTGGACTAGCGGGAGGGGAAATACGCAGTATTTT CSVWTSGRGNTQYF
TRBJ2-1 . TRBV6-2/TRBV6-3 . TGTGCCAGCAGTTTCCGTTCGAGGGAGCAGTTCTTC CASSFRSREQFF
TRBJ1-6 . TRBV7-9 . TGTGCCAGCAGCTTCCAGAATTCACCCCTCCACTTT CASSFQNSPLHF
TRBJ2-5 . TRBV29-1 TRBD1 TGCAGCGTTCGAGACAGGGGGGTCGGAGAGACCCAGTACTTC CSVRDRGVGETQYF
TRBJ1-2 . TRBV29-1 . TGCAGCGTTGAAGATCTGACCGGGACTACCAATGGCTACACCTTC CSVEDLTGTTNGYTF
TRBJ2-3 few TRBV18 . TGTGCCAGCTCACCTCAACCGACAGATACGCAGTATTTT CASSPQPTDTQYF
TRBJ2-3 . TRBV25-1 . TGTGCCAGCAGTGACCCCACAGATACGCAGTATTTT CASSDPTDTQYF
TRBJ2-7 . TRBV4-1 . TGCGCCAGCAGCCAAGCTAGTCGGGATGTCTACGAGCAGTACTTC CASSQASRDVYEQYF
TRBJ1-4 . TRBV7-9 . TGTGCCAGCAGCTTAGCAGGAGCAACTAATGAAAAACTGTTTTTT CASSLAGATNEKLFF
TRBJ2-5 . TRBV7-8 . TGTGCCAGCAGCTCAGGGTTACTAGGGAGACAAGAGACCCAGTACTTC CASSSGLLGRQETQYF
TRBJ2-3 . TRBV7-3 . TGTGCCAGCAGCTGGGATCGGAGGGATACGCAGTATTTT CASSWDRRDTQYF
TRBJ2-1 . TRBV29-1 . TGCAGCGTTGAAGATCTGATCGCGTATGAGCAGTTCTTC CSVEDLIAYEQFF
TRBJ2-7 . TRBV10-2 TRBD1 TGCGCCACCGGGACAGACTACGAGCAGTACTTC CATGTDYEQYF
TRBJ1-1 . TRBV29-1 . TGCAGCACGACCAGCCAGGGGTTCACAACTGAAGCTTTCTTT CSTTSQGFTTEAFF
TRBJ2-3 . TRBV5-1 TRBD1 TGCGCCAGCAGCTTGGCGACAGGGGGAGGCTGGGATACGCAGTATTTT CASSLATGGGWDTQYF
TRBJ1-1 . TRBV20-1 TRBD1 TGCAGTGCCATCCGGGACAGGGATAGGGCTTTCTTT CSAIRDRDRAFF
TRBJ2-1 . TRBV5-4 TRBD1 TGTGCCAGCAGCTTACCGGGACAGACCTACAATGAGCAGTTCTTC CASSLPGQTYNEQFF
TRBJ1-1 . TRBV7-8 . TGTGCCAGCAGCCTTATCACACCTGAAGCTTTCTTT CASSLITPEAFF
TRBJ1-2 . TRBV5-4 TRBD1 TGTGCCAGCAGCTTCCCCGGGACAGTTGGGGGCGGCTACACCTTC CASSFPGTVGGGYTF
TRBJ1-5 . TRBV18 . TGTGCCAGCTCACCAGTCGGCAGCAATCAGCCCCAGCATTTT CASSPVGSNQPQHF
TRBJ2-1 . TRBV30 TRBD2 TGTGCCGGGACTAGCAGAAACCGTCCCTACAATGAGCAGTTCTTC CAGTSRNRPYNEQFF
TRBJ2-1 . TRBV9 TRBD2 TGTGCCAGCAGCGTAGGGACTAGCGCGGTCCATGAGCAGTTCTTC CASSVGTSAVHEQFF
TRBJ1-4 . TRBV2 TRBD1 TGTGCCAGCAGACGGGGACAGGGAGAAGAAAAACTGTTTTTT CASRRGQGEEKLFF
TRBJ2-3 . TRBV20-1 TRBD2 TGCAGTGCTAGAGATCGCGATCTAGCGGGGGGGGACACAGATACGCAGTATTTT CSARDRDLAGGDTDTQYF